The 16 T cell receptor beta chains below come from one sample, sequenced in a study of neurological immune-mediated disorders. TCRdb used MiXCR to reprocess the 5' RACE reads, holding one entry per CDR3 protein. The sample shows 70,000 to 75,000 distinct CDR3 sequences, roughly 13% of them seen only once. The time point: longitudinal time-point 1 (baseline). Sequenced sample: PBMCs. These receptors came from a female donor with HTLV-1-associated myelopathy (HAM/TSP).

This clonotype was counted many times. This chain joins TRBV27 and TRBJ2-3; weak D call: TRBD2 (6 bases). Germline V CDR1 and CDR2: MNHEY, SMNVEV (reference sequence). The V and J ends lost 3 bases and 3 bases respectively, with 7 bases between them. There are 13 residues in the CDR3. CDR3 coding DNA: TGTGCCAGCAGTTTCCGGGGGACAGATACGCAGTATTTT. It is translated as CASSFRGTDTQYF.

This clonotype was counted at least ten times. The genes are TRBV5-1 and TRBJ2-2; 12 bases map to TRBD1. There are 16 residues in the CDR3. Per germline, CDR1 SGHRS and CDR2 YFSETQ. After removal of 4 bases from V and 5 bases from J, the junction contained 6 bases not matched to a gene. The CDR3 bases are TGCGCCAGCAGCGTACCGGGACAGGGGGCGACCGGGGAGCTGTTTTTT. Translation: CASSVPGQGATGELFF.

At least ten counts were recorded for this clonotype. The chain has TRBV5-1 and TRBJ1-5; 11 positions match TRBD1. The CDR3 spans 14 residues. Unmatched junction bases numbered 5, after V lost 7 bases and J lost 5 bases. Per the germline V gene, CDR1 is SGHRS and CDR2 is YFSETQ. CDR3 in amino acids: CASLEGQGDQPQHF. CDR3 nucleotide sequence: TGCGCCAGCTTGGAGGGACAGGGGGATCAGCCCCAGCATTTT.

Notes on this clonotype: Since a much larger clone is just one base distant, this may be a read error. Here the CDR3 omits its conserved ending phenylalanine or tryptophan, so a read error is the likely source. This sequence joins TRBV5-1 and TRBJ2-3, with 10 bases that match TRBD2. Germline values: CDR1 SGHRS, CDR2 YFSETQ. The CDR3 sequence is 15 residues long. The trim removed 2 bases at V and 6 bases at J, leaving 6 bases unmatched. The DNA for the CDR3 is TGCGCCAGCAGCTTTACTAGCGGGGTGGTGGATACGCAGTATTTG. Amino acid sequence: CASSFTSGVVDTQYL.

In this sample, this clonotype turned up many times. This sequence joins TRBV6-1 and TRBJ2-7; D might be TRBD2 (5 bases). Germline V gene sequence: CDR1 MNHNS, CDR2 SASEGT. With 7 bases removed from V and 5 bases from J, the gap between germline ends came to 21 bases. The length of the CDR3 is 15 residues. The CDR3 bases are TGTGCCAGCACCTTTCTCCCGACTAAAGACGACGAGCAGTACTTC. Its protein is CASTFLPTKDDEQYF.

Ten or more counts support this clonotype. The gene calls are TRBV5-1 and TRBJ2-6; tentative D call: TRBD1 (5 bases). This CDR3 contains 16 residues. CDR1 and CDR2 from the germline V gene are SGHRS and YFSETQ. V shed 0 bases and J shed 1 base, with 8 bases lying between them. The chain's CDR3 is CASSLAGRSGANVLTF. CDR3 DNA: TGCGCCAGCAGCTTGGCAGGGCGGTCTGGGGCCAACGTCCTGACTTTC.

This clonotype was picked up many times. The chain carries TRBV5-1 and TRBJ2-1, with unresolved D. Germline assignment: CDR1 SGHRS and CDR2 YFSETQ. This CDR3 is 15 amino acids long. Trimming removed 0 bases at V and 0 bases at J, with 7 bases between. The DNA of the CDR3 is TGCGCCAGCAGCTTGGCTCCGAGCTCCTACAATGAGCAGTTCTTC. Translated: CASSLAPSSYNEQFF.

About this clonotype: Relative to the germline gene, one junction end is altered; a read error may explain this. V and J are TRBV9 and TRBJ2-7; TRBD1 might be the D (6 bases). The V gene's germline CDR1 is SGDLS and CDR2 YYNGEE. CDR3 length: 15 amino acids. The CDR3 loop reads CVSSVGRDTMGEQYF. DNA for the CDR3: TGTGTCAGCAGCGTAGGCCGGGACACCATGGGGGAACAGTACTTC.

This clonotype was recorded many times. The rearrangement uses TRBV4-1 and TRBJ1-1; D call uncertain. Looked up from germline, CDR1 is MGHRA and CDR2 is YSYEKL. The V end was cut by 6 bases, the J end by 5 bases, with 19 bases between. The CDR3 covers 15 residues. CDR3 residues: CASRPTETPGTEAFF. The CDR3 DNA sequence: TGCGCCAGCAGACCGACGGAGACCCCGGGGACTGAAGCTTTCTTT.

This clonotype was seen a few times. The rearrangement links TRBV2 to TRBJ2-5; D perhaps matches TRBD1 (6 bases). Per germline, CDR1 SNHLY and CDR2 FYNNEI. The length of the CDR3 is 12 residues. The germline V and J ends were trimmed by 5 bases and 4 bases, with 8 bases remaining between them. The CDR3 reads CASSIQGETQYF. CDR3 in DNA: TGTGCCAGCAGTATACAGGGAGAGACCCAGTACTTC.

The chain recombines TRBV27 with TRBJ2-5; 12 bases align to TRBD2. Germline loops: CDR1 MNHEY, CDR2 SMNVEV (reference sequence). V shed 4 bases and J 5 bases; nucleotides not matched to a gene: 5. This CDR3 spans 15 amino acids. CDR3 sequence reads: CASSSASGGVETQYF. The CDR3 DNA is TGTGCCAGCAGTTCAGCTAGCGGGGGGGTTGAGACCCAGTACTTC.

This clonotype was counted ten times or more. The V gene is TRBV4-2, the J gene TRBJ2-1; D is uncertain. The V gene lost 4 bases and the J gene lost 7 bases, with 11 bases spanning the gap. Germline CDR1 and CDR2: LGHNA and YNFKEQ. This CDR3 comprises 13 residues. The CDR3, as DNA: TGTGCCAGCAGCCTAGACCTTCCGAATGAGCAGTTCTTC. It codes for CASSLDLPNEQFF.

The table lists this clonotype with a few counts. This chain links TRBV12-3 or TRBV12-4 with TRBJ2-3, with TRBD2 as a possible D gene (6 bases). The CDR3 runs to 13 residues. Trimming left V 6 bases short and J 5 bases short, with 12 bases between. CDR3 in DNA: TGTGCCAGCAGACTAGTCGGGAGAGATACGCAGTATTTT. It codes for CASRLVGRDTQYF.

This clonotype was counted many times. The chain couples TRBV5-1 to TRBJ1-2; D possibly corresponds to TRBD1 (5 bases). V dropped 0 bases and J dropped 2 bases, with 11 bases sitting between them. Germline-derived CDR1 and CDR2 are SGHRS and YFSETQ. The length of the CDR3 is 15 residues. CDR3 residues: CASSLERGLNYGYTF. The CDR3 bases are TGCGCCAGCAGCTTGGAAAGGGGTTTGAACTATGGCTACACCTTC.

This clonotype was counted ten times or more. This chain uses TRBV12-3 or TRBV12-4 with TRBJ2-2; possibly TRBD1 for D (6 bases). This CDR3 is built from 13 residues. Trimming took 4 bases from V and 4 from J, leaving 7 bases between them. Written as DNA, the CDR3 is TGTGCCAGCAGTTGGGGGCCCACCGGGGAGCTGTTTTTT. Protein sequence: CASSWGPTGELFF.

There are many counts of this clonotype. The chain couples TRBV5-1 to TRBJ2-1, with D perhaps being TRBD1 or TRBD2 (5 bases each). V gave up 4 bases and J gave up 0 bases, with 14 bases separating them. Looked up from germline, CDR1 is SGHRS and CDR2 is YFSETQ. The CDR3 sequence is 16 residues long. The CDR3 region has the DNA TGCGCCAGCAGCCTCCCGGGGCCCAGCTCCTACAATGAGCAGTTCTTC. It is translated as CASSLPGPSSYNEQFF.